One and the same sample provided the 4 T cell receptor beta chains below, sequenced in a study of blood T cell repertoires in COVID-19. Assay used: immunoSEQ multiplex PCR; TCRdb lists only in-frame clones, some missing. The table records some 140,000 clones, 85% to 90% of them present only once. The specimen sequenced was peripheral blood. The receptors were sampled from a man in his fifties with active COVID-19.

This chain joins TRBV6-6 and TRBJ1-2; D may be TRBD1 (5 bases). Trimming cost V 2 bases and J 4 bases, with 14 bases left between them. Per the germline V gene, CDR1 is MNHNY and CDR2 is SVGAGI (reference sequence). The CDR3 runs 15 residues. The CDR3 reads CASSYDGGGTYGYTF. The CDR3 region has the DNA TGTGCCAGCAGTTACGATGGCGGGGGGACCTATGGCTACACCTTC.

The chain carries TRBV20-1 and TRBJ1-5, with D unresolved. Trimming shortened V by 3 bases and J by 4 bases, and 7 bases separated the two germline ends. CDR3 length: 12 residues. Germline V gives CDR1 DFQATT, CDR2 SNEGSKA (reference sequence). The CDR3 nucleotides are TGCAGTGCTAGTTCCCGTAATCAGCCCCAGCATTTT. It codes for CSASSRNQPQHF.

The CDR3 region is CASSPSGNTIYF. The CDR3 DNA follows: TGTGCCAGCAGCCCGAGTGGAAACACCATATATTTT. The chain uses TRBV11-2 and TRBJ1-3; D unresolved. The V end lost 5 bases, the J end lost 3 bases, and 5 bases lay between the germline ends. The length of the CDR3 is 12 residues. CDR1 is SGHAT, CDR2 FQNNGV, per germline.

The CDR3 sequence is CASSWSADTQYF. The CDR3 nucleotides are TGTGCCAGCAGTTGGAGCGCAGATACGCAGTATTTT. This chain connects TRBV12-3 or TRBV12-4 to TRBJ2-3, with D uncertain. The CDR3 is made up of 12 amino acids. Trimming cost V 4 bases and J 4 bases, with 6 bases left between them.